This T cell receptor (beta chain) came from a study of naive and memory T cell subsets. With regard to this clonotype: Its antigen is still unknown.

Separate alpha and beta amplification began at the second PCR step. Germline CDR1 and CDR2: DFQATT and SNEGSKA (reference sequence). Trimming shortened V by 8 bases and J by 0 bases, and 14 bases separated the two germline ends. The CDR3 has 13 amino acids. An equimolar mix of two oligonucleotides served as the beta constant-region primer for TRBC1 and TRBC2. Nested alpha and beta constant-region primers with the SP2 primer drove four PCR rounds on ligated cDNA. From the UMI-ligation and nested PCR reads, TCRdb called clonotypes with MiXCR, one entry per CDR3 protein. The sample yields about 120,000 distinct CDR3 sequences, roughly 36% seen once. Whole-study findings and limits: Diversity fell and Gini index rose from naive through CM, EM, EMRA. A clonotype means one alpha or beta sequence, not an alpha/beta pair.

The chain couples TRBV20-1 to TRBJ2-7; perhaps TRBD2 as D (6 bases). This receptor was identified in a human donor in good health. The sample was central memory CD4+ T cells from blood. The CDR3 loop is CSLPAGGSYEQYF. CDR3 nucleotide sequence: TGCAGTCTTCCAGCGGGCGGCTCCTACGAGCAGTACTTC.